These 15 T cell receptor beta chains were sequenced from one sample in a study of cytomegalovirus exposure and HLA in healthy donors. The PCR employed 60 Vbeta primers together with 13 Jbeta primers. Produced via immunoSEQ multiplex PCR; TCRdb's table is partial and in-frame only. The sample has 150,000 to 200,000 clones, 65% to 80% seen once. The sample comprised PBMCs. The receptors shown here come from a man between 18 and 29 years old in good health and CMV-seropositive.

This clone has just one count. The J gene is TRBJ1-6, the V gene TRBV6-1; D not certain. The germline CDR1 and CDR2 sequences are MNHNS and SASEGT. The CDR3 sequence is 13 residues long. Trimming took 7 bases from V and 9 from J, leaving 13 bases between them. The CDR3 protein is CASNSPSGSPLHF. CDR3 sequence (DNA): TGTGCCAGCAACTCACCTAGTGGTTCACCCCTCCACTTT.

The chain joins TRBV19 to TRBJ1-4, with D perhaps matching TRBD1 (6 bases). V lost 5 bases, J lost 8 bases, and 18 bases lay in between. Germline values: CDR1 LNHDA, CDR2 SQIVND (reference sequence). CDR3 length: 15 residues. The CDR3 DNA sequence: TGTGCCAGTAGTCCGCCTCAGGGGAACGGCGAAAAACTGTTTTTT. This gives the protein CASSPPQGNGEKLFF. The full variable domain, completed using reference TRBV19 and TRBJ1-4, is DGGITQSPKYLFRKEGQNVTLSCEQNLNHDAMYWYRQDPGQGLRLIYYSQIVNDFQKGDIAEGYSVSREKKESFPLTVTSAQKNPTAFYLCASSPPQGNGEKLFFGSGTQLSVL.

This clone was seen once. The chain combines TRBV18 with TRBJ1-5; D not certain. Germline V gene sequence: CDR1 KGHSH, CDR2 LQKENI. Trimming stripped 6 bases from V and 0 bases from J, with 9 bases between. The CDR3 has 14 residues. The chain's CDR3 is CASSTTNSNQPQHF. Here the CDR3 DNA reads TGTGCCAGCTCGACGACAAATAGCAATCAGCCCCAGCATTTT.

The chain is built from TRBV25-1 and TRBJ2-3; D unclear. Trimming pared 4 bases from V and 4 bases from J, leaving 3 bases between. The CDR3 loop spans 11 amino acids. Germline CDR1 is MGHDK and CDR2 is SYGVNS. The CDR3 sequence is CASSAADTQYF. CDR3 sequence (DNA): TGTGCCAGCAGTGCGGCAGATACGCAGTATTTT.

The chain couples TRBV6-1 to TRBJ2-2, with 7 nucleotides matching TRBD1. Per germline, CDR1 MNHNS and CDR2 SASEGT. V dropped 2 bases and J dropped 2; count of bases not matched to a gene: 8. The CDR3 loop spans 17 amino acids. The CDR3 spells CASSETTGRQNTGELFF. The CDR3 nucleotides are TGTGCCAGCAGTGAAACGACAGGGCGACAAAACACCGGGGAGCTGTTTTTT.

On this clone: Mismatch with germline at one junction end may stem from a read error. The chain uses TRBV7-7 and TRBJ2-5, with 7 bases lining up with TRBD1. The CDR3 contains 15 residues. Germline CDR1 reads SSHAT; CDR2 reads FNYEAQ (reference sequence). The CDR3 nucleotides read TGTGCTAGCAGCCCCCGACAGGGCCGTCAGGAGACCCAGTACTTC. It codes for CASSPRQGRQETQYF.

The CDR3 sequence: CASSETFGGLATDTQYF. CDR3 in DNA: TGTGCCAGCAGTGAAACTTTTGGGGGACTAGCGACAGATACGCAGTATTTT. The V gene is TRBV2, the J gene TRBJ2-3, with 10 bases matching TRBD2. CDR1 SNHLY and CDR2 FYNNEI come from the germline V gene. Trimming at V came to 2 bases and at J to 3 bases, leaving 8 bases not matched to a gene. The CDR3 consists of 17 residues. The complete variable domain, with remaining parts taken from reference TRBV2 and TRBJ2-3, reads EPEVTQTPSHQVTQMGQEVILRCVPISNHLYFYWYRQILGQKVEFLVSFYNNEISEKSEIFDDQFSVERPDGSNFTLKIRSTKLEDSAMYFCASSETFGGLATDTQYFGPGTRLTVL.

This chain connects TRBV14 to TRBJ1-2, with D hard to call. V lost 0 bases and J lost 4, with 15 bases in between. Germline CDR1 reads SGHDN; CDR2 reads FVKESK. The CDR3 is 16 amino acids. CDR3 nucleotides: TGTGCCAGCAGCCAAGAGGGTCGAGCGCCTCCCTATGGCTACACCTTC. As protein: CASSQEGRAPPYGYTF.

The rearrangement joins TRBV6-5 to TRBJ1-1, with D tentatively TRBD1 (6 bases). Germline lookup yields CDR1 MNHEY and CDR2 SVGAGI. The CDR3 contains 14 residues. V was clipped by 8 bases and J by 6 bases, with 19 bases between them. The CDR3 DNA sequence: TGTGCCAGCCACCGGGGGGGGCAGAGCGCTGAAGCTTTCTTT. It specifies CASHRGGQSAEAFF.

This clone has a handful of counts. This rearrangement joins TRBV5-1 to TRBJ2-3, with D perhaps TRBD2 (5 bases). CDR3 length equals 11 residues. With 6 bases removed from V and 4 bases from J, the gap between germline ends came to 6 bases. The germline V gene has CDR1 SGHRS and CDR2 YFSETQ. The CDR3 region is CASKRADTQYF. CDR3 in DNA: TGCGCCAGCAAGAGGGCAGATACGCAGTATTTT. Full variable domain (remainder filled in from reference TRBV5-1 and TRBJ2-3): KAGVTQTPRYLIKTRGQQVTLSCSPISGHRSVSWYQQTPGQGLQFLFEYFSETQRNKGNFPGRFSGRQFSNSRSEMNVSTLELGDSALYLCASKRADTQYFGPGTRLTVL.

The chain recombines TRBV5-4 with TRBJ2-3; TRBD2 matches at 8 bases. CDR3 size: 15 residues. CDR1 is SGHNT and CDR2 is YYREEE in the germline V gene (reference sequence). Trimming removed 3 bases from V and 3 bases from J; junction bases left unmatched: 6. The CDR3 loop reads CASSSGLVLTDTQYF. CDR3 nucleotides: TGTGCCAGCAGCTCGGGACTAGTTCTGACAGATACGCAGTATTTT.

This clone has only one observation. The rearrangement links TRBV7-8 to TRBJ2-1, with TRBD2 identical over 7 bases. The CDR3 length is 19 residues. CDR1 and CDR2 from the germline V gene are SGHVS and FQNEAQ. J lost 7 bases, V lost 5 bases, and 23 bases had no gene match. The CDR3 sequence is CASSNRGSGGSGLTNEQFF. The CDR3 DNA is TGTGCCAGCAGCAACAGAGGTTCTGGCGGGAGTGGTTTGACGAATGAGCAGTTCTTC.

The rearrangement uses TRBV7-2 and TRBJ2-5; D possibly corresponds to TRBD1 (6 bases). Germline values: CDR1 SGHTA, CDR2 FQGNSA. V dropped 1 base and J dropped 7 bases, with 10 bases sitting between them. The CDR3 is made up of 13 amino acids. CDR3 residues: CASSLGGQTTQYF. In DNA form, the CDR3 reads TGTGCCAGCAGCTTAGGGGGGCAAACGACCCAGTACTTC. Full variable domain (remainder filled in from reference TRBV7-2 and TRBJ2-5): GAGVSQSPSNKVTEKGKDVELRCDPISGHTALYWYRQSLGQGLEFLIYFQGNSAPDKSGLPSDRFSAERTGGSVSTLTIQRTQQEDSAVYLCASSLGGQTTQYFGPGTRLLVL.

The chain combines TRBV9 with TRBJ2-1; 9 positions match TRBD1. V shed 4 bases and J 6 bases; nucleotides not matched to a gene: 8. Germline CDR1 reads SGDLS; CDR2 reads YYNGEE. CDR3 length: 15 amino acids. CDR3 bases: TGTGCCAGCAGCCTTGGACAGGGGTCTATCAATGAGCAGTTCTTC. Its protein is CASSLGQGSINEQFF. Using reference TRBV9 and TRBJ2-1 for the parts outside the CDR3, the full variable domain is DSGVTQTPKHLITATGQRVTLRCSPRSGDLSVYWYQQSLDQGLQFLIQYYNGEERAKGNILERFSAQQFPDLHSELNLSSLELGDSALYFCASSLGQGSINEQFFGPGTRLTVL.

The chain combines TRBV29-1 with TRBJ1-1, with 8 bases fitting TRBD1. V dropped 6 bases and J dropped 5; count of bases not matched to a gene: 8. Germline-derived CDR1 and CDR2 are SQVTM and ANQGSEA. The CDR3 is made up of 13 amino acids. CDR3 bases: TGCAGCGTAGCCCGGGACAGGATGACTGAAGCTTTCTTT. Protein: CSVARDRMTEAFF.